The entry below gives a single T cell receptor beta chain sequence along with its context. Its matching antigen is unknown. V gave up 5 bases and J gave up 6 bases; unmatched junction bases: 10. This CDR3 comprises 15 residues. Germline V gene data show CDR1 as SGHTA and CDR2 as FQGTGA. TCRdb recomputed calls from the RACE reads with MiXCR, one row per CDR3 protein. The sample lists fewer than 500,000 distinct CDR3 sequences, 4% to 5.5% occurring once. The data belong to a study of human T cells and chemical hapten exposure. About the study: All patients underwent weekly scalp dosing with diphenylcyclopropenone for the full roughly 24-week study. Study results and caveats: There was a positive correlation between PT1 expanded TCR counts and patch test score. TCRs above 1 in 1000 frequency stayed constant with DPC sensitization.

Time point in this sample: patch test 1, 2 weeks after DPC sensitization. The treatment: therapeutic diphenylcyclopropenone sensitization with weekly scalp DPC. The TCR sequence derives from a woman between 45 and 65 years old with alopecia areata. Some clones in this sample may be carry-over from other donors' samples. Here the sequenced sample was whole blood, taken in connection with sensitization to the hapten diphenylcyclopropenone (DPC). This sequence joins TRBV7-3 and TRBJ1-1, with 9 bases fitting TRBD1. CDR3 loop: CASSLSGQGGAEAFF. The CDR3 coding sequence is TGTGCCAGCAGCCTATCGGGACAGGGAGGCGCTGAAGCTTTCTTT.